These 29 T cell receptor beta chains originate from one sample sequenced in a study of blood T cells in healthy people across ages. PCR was performed a second time for about 6 to 12 cycles using a sample-barcoded 5' primer and a J-beta primer mix. Each CDR3 protein is one row after TCRdb ran MiXCR on the 5' RACE reads. Of about 690,000 distinct CDR3 sequences listed, 40% to 45% are singletons. Specimen: blood. These receptors all stem from a man at least 80 years old in good health.

This clonotype was detected ten times or more. This rearrangement joins TRBV12-3 or TRBV12-4 to TRBJ2-5, with TRBD2 identical over 14 bases. CDR3 length: 16 amino acids. Unmatched junction bases numbered 6, after V lost 4 bases and J lost 5 bases. The CDR3 region is CASSSLGLAGAETQYF. DNA of the CDR3: TGTGCCAGCAGTTCCCTGGGACTAGCGGGGGCGGAGACCCAGTACTTC.

Regarding this clonotype: One end of the junction is discordant with germline, which a read error may explain. The chain is built from TRBV15 and TRBJ2-3; the D is unclear. This CDR3 region has 15 residues. From germline, CDR1 is LNHNV and CDR2 YYDKDF (reference sequence). CDR3 sequence (DNA): TGTGCCGCCAGCAGAGATGCCAAGGGTCGGGATACGCAGTATTTT. The encoded protein is CAASRDAKGRDTQYF.

This chain connects TRBV25-1 to TRBJ1-2; tentatively, D is TRBD1 (6 bases). The CDR3 contains 14 residues. CDR1 MGHDK and CDR2 SYGVNS come from the germline V gene. Trimming pared 0 bases from V and 5 bases from J, leaving 10 bases between. In DNA form, the CDR3 reads TGTGCCAGCAGTGAATATTTCGGACAGTATGGCTACACCTTC. It codes for CASSEYFGQYGYTF.

In the case of this clonotype: A clone one base away is much larger, so this may be a read error. This chain uses TRBV29-1 with TRBJ2-1, with 9 bases fitting TRBD2. CDR1 is SQVTM and CDR2 is ANQGSEA in the germline V gene. The CDR3 sequence is 14 residues long. The CDR3 loop is CGVAGTSSIYEQFF. CDR3 sequence (DNA): TGCGGCGTCGCCGGGACTAGCAGTATCTATGAGCAGTTCTTC.

This clonotype has ten or more counts. This chain uses TRBV7-2 with TRBJ2-3; D gene uncertain. The V and J ends lost 4 bases and 5 bases respectively, with 4 bases between them. The length of the CDR3 is 11 residues. Per germline, CDR1 SGHTA and CDR2 FQGNSA. The CDR3 protein is CASSSQDTQYF. The CDR3, as DNA: TGTGCCAGCAGCTCCCAAGATACGCAGTATTTT.

The chain recombines TRBV6-5 with TRBJ2-5; 8 bases fit TRBD1. V shed 6 bases, J shed 0 bases, and the junction held 3 bases outside the gene matches. Looked up from germline, CDR1 is MNHEY and CDR2 is SVGAGI. The CDR3 is made up of 14 amino acids. The CDR3 nucleotides are TGTGCCAGCAGACAGGGGGTCCACCAAGAGACCCAGTACTTC. Encoded protein: CASRQGVHQETQYF.

This clonotype has just a few counts. The rearrangement links TRBV5-5 to TRBJ1-6; D not resolved. V lost 0 bases and J lost 10, with 14 bases in between. Germline V gene data show CDR1 as SGHKS and CDR2 as YYEKEE (reference sequence). The CDR3 runs 15 residues. CDR3 region: CASSLDGRFGSPLHF. In DNA, the CDR3 is TGTGCCAGCAGCTTGGATGGTCGGTTTGGCTCACCCCTCCACTTT.

In this sample, this clonotype turned up many times. This rearrangement joins TRBV29-1 to TRBJ2-1; D perhaps matches TRBD2 (6 bases). The CDR3 is made up of 13 amino acids. V was trimmed by 3 bases and J by 8 bases, leaving 14 bases between them. Per the germline V gene, CDR1 is SQVTM and CDR2 is ANQGSEA. The CDR3 nucleotides read TGCAGCGTTGATGGGGACGGGAGCTATGAGCAGTTCTTC. Residues: CSVDGDGSYEQFF.

This clonotype showed up just once. The CDR3 loop reads CASSLRTGRLAGRSYNEQFF. The CDR3 coding sequence is TGTGCCAGCAGCTTAAGAACAGGGAGACTAGCGGGAAGGTCCTACAATGAGCAGTTCTTC. The V and J genes are TRBV7-3 and TRBJ2-1; TRBD2 matches at 11 bases. There are 20 residues in the CDR3. Germline trimming cut 1 base from V and 1 base from J; bases unmatched to any gene: 12. Germline lookup yields CDR1 SGHTA and CDR2 FQGTGA. Full variable domain (missing parts from reference TRBV7-3 and TRBJ2-1): GAGVSQTPSNKVTEKGKYVELRCDPISGHTALYWYRQSLGQGPEFLIYFQGTGAADDSGLPNDRFFAVRPEGSVSTLKIQRTERGDSAVYLCASSLRTGRLAGRSYNEQFFGPGTRLTVL.

This clonotype was counted between two and nine times. V is TRBV20-1 and J is TRBJ2-1; the match to TRBD2 covers 9 bases. Germline V gene data show CDR1 as DFQATT and CDR2 as SNEGSKA (reference sequence). The CDR3 runs 15 residues. The V segment lost 8 bases and the J segment 7 bases; nucleotides outside the gene matches: 15. The CDR3 coding sequence is TGCAGTCCAGGGGCGCGGCGGGAGGGATCTAATGAGCAGTTCTTC. This encodes CSPGARREGSNEQFF.

The J gene is TRBJ2-6, the V gene TRBV20-1, with D possibly TRBD1 on 6 matching bases. The CDR3 runs 19 residues. In germline, CDR1 is DFQATT, CDR2 SNEGSKA (reference sequence). With 3 bases removed from V and 1 base from J, the gap between germline ends came to 22 bases. The CDR3 DNA follows: TGCAGTGCTAGCGGGTGGGGGCGGCAAACCAAATCTGGGGCCAACGTCCTGACTTTC. This gives the protein CSASGWGRQTKSGANVLTF.

As for this clonotype: The junction departs from germline at one end; a sequencing error may be responsible. This chain uses TRBV2 with TRBJ1-2; 7 bases line up with TRBD1. CDR3 length: 13 residues. The germline CDR1 and CDR2 sequences are SNHLY and FYNNEI. The CDR3 here is CTSRGTEGYGYTF. The CDR3 coding sequence is TGTACCAGCAGAGGGACAGAGGGCTATGGCTACACCTTC.

The rearrangement links TRBV20-1 to TRBJ1-6; D is unresolved. The V gene lost 5 bases and the J gene lost 0 bases, with 11 bases spanning the gap. This CDR3 comprises 15 residues. Looked up from germline, CDR1 is DFQATT and CDR2 is SNEGSKA (reference sequence). CDR3 nucleotide sequence: TGCAGTGCTTTGATCACTAGCTCCTATAATTCACCCCTCCACTTT. Its translation: CSALITSSYNSPLHF.

The chain recombines TRBV6-7 with TRBJ2-7, with a weak D call TRBD2 (5 bases). TRBV6-7 is labeled an ORF, and its function is uncertain. Between the trimmed V and J ends, which lost 2 bases and 3 bases, there was a span of 8 bases. CDR3 length equals 13 residues. CDR3 sequence (DNA): TGTGCCAGCAGTTACACCGGGAACTACGAGCAGTACTTC. As protein: CASSYTGNYEQYF.

J is TRBJ2-1 and V is TRBV6-5; 12 bases are shared with TRBD2. CDR3 size: 14 residues. Germline V gene lookup returns CDR1 MNHEY and CDR2 SVGAGI. After removal of 5 bases from V and 7 bases from J, the junction contained 3 bases not matched to a gene. The chain's CDR3 is CASSRTSGVNEQFF. The CDR3 nucleotides read TGTGCCAGCAGTCGGACTAGCGGGGTTAATGAGCAGTTCTTC.

This clonotype has just a few counts. CDR3 coding DNA: TGCAGTGCTAGAACCCAGACTAGCGGGAGAGTCCGCAATGAGCAGTTCTTC. This gives the protein CSARTQTSGRVRNEQFF. The chain recombines TRBV20-1 with TRBJ2-1; 12 nucleotides align to TRBD2. The junction had 11 bases not matched to a gene; V was cut back by 2 bases and J by 6 bases. CDR1 and CDR2 from the germline V gene are DFQATT and SNEGSKA (reference sequence). The CDR3 loop spans 17 amino acids.

This clonotype was counted a few times. The rearrangement uses TRBV10-2 and TRBJ1-5, with D perhaps TRBD1 (5 bases). V lost 8 bases, J lost 7 bases, and 12 bases lay in between. The CDR3 loop spans 12 amino acids. Germline V lookup: CDR1 WSHSY, CDR2 SAAADI. For the CDR3, the DNA is TGCGCCAGCGGTACGGGGCGGCAGCCCCAGCATTTT. It specifies CASGTGRQPQHF.

This chain joins TRBV4-1 and TRBJ2-3; TRBD1 matches at 7 bases. J lost 0 bases, V lost 0 bases, and 0 bases had no gene match. The CDR3 consists of 15 residues. The germline gives CDR1 MGHRA, CDR2 YSYEKL. The CDR3 region has the DNA TGCGCCAGCAGCCAAGAGGGACAGAGCACAGATACGCAGTATTTT. It yields the protein CASSQEGQSTDTQYF.

The rearrangement joins TRBV18 to TRBJ1-1, with unresolved D. The CDR3 extends over 15 amino acids. V was cut by 3 bases and J by 6 bases, with 17 bases left in between. The germline gives CDR1 KGHSH, CDR2 LQKENI. CDR3 sequence reads: CASSPQPSRISEAFF. As DNA, the CDR3 is TGTGCCAGCTCACCTCAGCCTTCAAGGATTTCTGAAGCTTTCTTT.

The rearrangement joins TRBV6-5 to TRBJ1-1, with D perhaps matching TRBD1 (5 bases). The length of the CDR3 is 17 residues. Trimming removed 4 bases from V and 6 bases from J, with 24 bases in between. Germline V lookup: CDR1 MNHEY, CDR2 SVGAGI. The CDR3 protein is CASSSGTVDSGSAEAFF. DNA for the CDR3: TGTGCCAGCAGTTCTGGGACTGTGGATTCGGGTTCCGCTGAAGCTTTCTTT.

The CDR3 nucleotides read TGCAGTGCTAGGTCCAGACCCACAGATACGCAGTATTTT. Protein sequence: CSARSRPTDTQYF. The rearrangement joins TRBV20-1 to TRBJ2-3, with D unclear. V was shortened by 3 bases and J by 2 bases, with 9 bases between the two germline ends. The germline gives CDR1 DFQATT, CDR2 SNEGSKA (reference sequence). This CDR3 has 13 amino acids.

This clonotype was picked up a small number of times. The CDR3 spells CASSPQLLRSQYF. The CDR3 DNA reads TGCGCCAGCAGTCCCCAACTCCTCAGAAGCCAGTACTTC. The rearrangement uses TRBV4-3 and TRBJ2-5, with no clear D. Germline CDR1 reads LGHNA; CDR2 reads YSLEER. The CDR3 totals 13 residues. The V and J ends lost 6 bases and 10 bases respectively, with 18 bases between them.

This clonotype was seen once. An end of the junction does not agree with germline; a read error may underlie this. This rearrangement joins TRBV5-1 to TRBJ1-5, with a tentative D call TRBD1 (6 bases). The CDR3 length is 15 residues. Per germline, CDR1 SGHRS and CDR2 YFSETQ. CDR3 nucleotide sequence: TGTGCCAGCAAACTGGGGGCTGATAGCAATCAGCCCCAGCATTTT. This gives the protein CASKLGADSNQPQHF.

This clonotype appeared a few times. The J gene is TRBJ2-1, the V gene TRBV7-8, with D possibly being TRBD1 (5 bases). The closer fit of TRBJ2-7 to the DNA end suggests the J call may be wrong. CDR3 length equals 16 residues. Germline V lookup: CDR1 SGHVS, CDR2 FQNEAQ. The CDR3 loop is CASRKGAESSYNEQYF. CDR3 in DNA: TGTGCCAGCAGGAAAGGGGCGGAAAGCTCCTACAATGAGCAGTACTTC.

The CDR3 nucleotides read TGTGCCACCAGTGATGGGGGTACTAGCACAGATACGCAGTATTTT. It translates to CATSDGGTSTDTQYF. J is TRBJ2-3 and V is TRBV24-1; the D gene could be TRBD1 or TRBD2 (5 bases each). Germline V gene data show CDR1 as KGHDR and CDR2 as SFDVKD. This CDR3 is 15 amino acids long. The V and J ends lost 3 bases and 0 bases respectively, with 9 bases between them.

The rearrangement joins TRBV15 to TRBJ2-1; D may be TRBD2 (6 bases). The V end lost 1 base, the J end lost 2 bases, and 15 bases lay between the germline ends. CDR3 length: 17 amino acids. Germline V lookup: CDR1 LNHNV, CDR2 YYDKDF (reference sequence). CDR3 in amino acids: CATSRVGFSGTYNEQFF. The CDR3 nucleotides read TGTGCCACCAGCAGAGTGGGGTTTAGCGGCACCTACAATGAGCAGTTCTTC.

The gene calls are TRBV28 and TRBJ2-3; TRBD2 agrees at 11 bases. Germline loops: CDR1 MDHEN, CDR2 SYDVKM. J lost 2 bases, V lost 6 bases, and 1 base had no gene match. The CDR3 loop spans 14 amino acids. CDR3 sequence reads: CASRTSGTTDTQYF. CDR3 DNA sequence: TGTGCCAGCAGGACTAGCGGGACCACAGATACGCAGTATTTT.

The chain combines TRBV20-1 with TRBJ1-1; maybe TRBD1 (5 bases). The length of the CDR3 is 14 residues. The germline gives CDR1 DFQATT, CDR2 SNEGSKA (reference sequence). V lost 1 base and J lost 1, with 10 bases in between. The CDR3 nucleotides read TGCAGTGCTAGAGGGGAAGGACAGAACACTGAAGCTTTCTTT. Translation gives CSARGEGQNTEAFF.

This chain joins TRBV6-2 or TRBV6-3 and TRBJ2-3; D gene ambiguous. The CDR3 contains 15 residues. Germline V gives CDR1 MNHEY, CDR2 SVGEGT. V shed 2 bases and J shed 3 bases, with 12 bases lying between them. CDR3 residues: CASSYGKVGTDTQYF. CDR3 DNA: TGTGCCAGCAGTTACGGCAAAGTGGGGACAGATACGCAGTATTTT.